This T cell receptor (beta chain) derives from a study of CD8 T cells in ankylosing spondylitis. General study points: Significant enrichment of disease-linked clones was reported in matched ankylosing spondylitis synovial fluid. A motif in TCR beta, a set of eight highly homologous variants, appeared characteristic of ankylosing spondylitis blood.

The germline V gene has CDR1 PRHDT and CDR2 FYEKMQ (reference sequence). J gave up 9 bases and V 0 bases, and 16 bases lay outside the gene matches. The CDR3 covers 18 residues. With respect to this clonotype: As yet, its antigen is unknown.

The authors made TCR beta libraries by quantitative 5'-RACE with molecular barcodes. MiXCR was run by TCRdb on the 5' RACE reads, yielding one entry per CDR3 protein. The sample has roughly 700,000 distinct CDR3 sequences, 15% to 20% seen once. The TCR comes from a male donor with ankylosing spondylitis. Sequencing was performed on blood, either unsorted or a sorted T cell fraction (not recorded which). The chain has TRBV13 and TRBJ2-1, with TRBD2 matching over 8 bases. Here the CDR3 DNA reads TGTGCCAGCAGCTTAGGCTTTTTTTGGACGGGGGGGCCTATTGAGCAGTTCTTC. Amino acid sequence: CASSLGFFWTGGPIEQFF.